This T cell receptor beta chain is drawn from a study of blood T cell repertoires in COVID-19. Study details: Both acute and convalescent COVID-19 samples were obtained from the United States, Italy and Spain.

V shed 5 bases, J shed 6 bases, and the junction held 9 bases outside the gene matches. CDR3 length: 14 amino acids. CDR1 is GTSNPN and CDR2 is SVGIG in the germline V gene (reference sequence). Source study methods: The authors estimated nucleated cell counts from reference gene primer amplification. Assay used: immunoSEQ multiplex PCR; TCRdb lists only in-frame clones, some missing. Clone size and V and J calls were adopted from that table, with D and trimming inferred from the DNA. The sample carries about 390,000 clones, approximately 87% recorded once. This chain joins TRBV30 and TRBJ2-3; 9 nucleotides match TRBD1. Sequenced material: peripheral blood. The source of this sequence is a woman aged 60-75 years with COVID-19, enrolled during active disease. CDR3 coding DNA: TGTGCCTGGGGGCGAGGGACAGGGAGGGATACGCAGTATTTT. Its translation is CAWGRGTGRDTQYF.